This TCR beta chain came from a study of cytomegalovirus exposure and HLA in healthy donors. Between the trimmed V and J ends, which lost 10 bases and 3 bases, there was a span of 15 bases. CDR1 is MNHNS and CDR2 is SASEGT in the germline V gene. The CDR3 is made up of 13 amino acids. The PCR ran on 60 Vbeta and 13 Jbeta primers. Sequencing was performed with immunoSEQ multiplex PCR; in TCRdb, only in-frame clones are kept and a portion is missing. Of roughly 170,000 clones listed, approximately 78% are singletons. The sequence derives from a woman aged 50 to 60 in good health and CMV-seropositive. V gene TRBV6-1 combines with J gene TRBJ1-2, with D possibly matching TRBD1 (6 bases). The specimen sequenced was PBMCs. In DNA form, the CDR3 reads TGTGCCATCTCGGGGGGGCTAGACTATGGCTACACCTTC. It is translated as CAISGGLDYGYTF.